These 20 T cell receptor beta chains were sequenced from one sample in a study of human T cells and chemical hapten exposure. Time point meaning: patch test 2, 6 weeks after DPC sensitization. Treatment here: therapeutic diphenylcyclopropenone sensitization with weekly scalp DPC. TCRdb re-analysed the RACE reads in MiXCR, keeping a single row per CDR3 protein. Found here are a few hundred thousand distinct CDR3 sequences, about 6% of them singletons; the top ten hold roughly 5.4%. The specimen was whole blood, collected in connection with sensitization to the hapten diphenylcyclopropenone (DPC). Receptors originate from a woman younger than 35 with alopecia areata. Some clones in this sample may be carry-over from other donors' samples.

A few counts support this clonotype. The gene calls are TRBV18 and TRBJ1-2; 9 nucleotides match TRBD1. Germline V gene lookup returns CDR1 KGHSH and CDR2 LQKENI. After removal of 5 bases from V and 10 bases from J, the junction contained 11 bases not matched to a gene. The CDR3 length is 14 residues. The CDR3 DNA is TGTGCCAGCTCATTTGAACCGGGACAGGGTCCCTACACCTTC. Protein product: CASSFEPGQGPYTF.

DNA for the CDR3: TGTGCCAGCAGTACACAGGGATCTGGAAACACCATATATTTT. Its translation: CASSTQGSGNTIYF. V and J are TRBV2 and TRBJ1-3; the D gene is possibly TRBD1 (6 bases). Germline V gene lookup returns CDR1 SNHLY and CDR2 FYNNEI. The CDR3 length is 14 residues. V was trimmed by 5 bases and J by 1 base, leaving 9 bases between them.

The table lists this clonotype with many counts. The chain employs TRBV27 and TRBJ1-1; TRBD1 is a possible D gene (5 bases). The germline CDR1 and CDR2 sequences are MNHEY and SMNVEV (reference sequence). The CDR3 consists of 13 residues. V was shortened by 8 bases and J by 5 bases, with 15 bases between the two germline ends. CDR3 sequence (DNA): TGTGCCAGCGGAGAGGCAGGGCGGACTGAAGCTTTCTTT. Its translation: CASGEAGRTEAFF.

This clonotype has ten or more counts. This chain joins TRBV7-2 and TRBJ2-3; D call uncertain. Trimming left V 3 bases short and J 1 base short, with 5 bases between. This CDR3 has 13 residues. From germline, CDR1 is SGHTA and CDR2 FQGNSA. CDR3 sequence: CASSLRRTDTQYF. CDR3 nucleotide sequence: TGTGCCAGCAGCTTGCGCCGCACAGATACGCAGTATTTT. Filled out from reference TRBV7-2 and TRBJ2-3, the complete variable domain reads GAGVSQSPSNKVTEKGKDVELRCDPISGHTALYWYRQSLGQGLEFLIYFQGNSAPDKSGLPSDRFSAERTGGSVSTLTIQRTQQEDSAVYLCASSLRRTDTQYFGPGTRLTVL.

This clonotype was seen only a few times. The V gene is TRBV5-1, the J gene TRBJ1-1, with a weak D call TRBD1 (5 bases). Trimming left V 5 bases short and J 5 bases short, with 16 bases between. This CDR3 comprises 14 residues. Germline values: CDR1 SGHRS, CDR2 YFSETQ. In DNA, the CDR3 is TGCGCCAGCAGGGGGTATGGGGCTCAGACTGAAGCTTTCTTT. Encoded protein: CASRGYGAQTEAFF.

This clonotype was seen at least ten times. The CDR3 spells CASSFGQGGTNTEAFF. The CDR3 DNA reads TGTGCCAGCAGCTTTGGACAGGGCGGGACGAACACTGAAGCTTTCTTT. The chain carries TRBV7-4 and TRBJ1-1; 8 bases agree with TRBD1. CDR1 is SGHVT, CDR2 SQSDAQ, per germline. The CDR3 loop spans 16 amino acids. The V segment lost 3 bases and the J segment 1 base; nucleotides outside the gene matches: 7.

This chain connects TRBV5-5 to TRBJ1-4; TRBD1 matches at 8 bases. V lost 0 bases, J lost 7 bases, and 5 bases stayed unmatched. The CDR3 extends over 15 amino acids. Germline assignment: CDR1 SGHKS and CDR2 YYEKEE (reference sequence). In nucleotides, the CDR3 is TGTGCCAGCAGCTTGGTGACAGGGGAATTTGAAAAACTGTTTTTT. It specifies CASSLVTGEFEKLFF.

Many counts were recorded for this clonotype. The J gene is TRBJ1-6, the V gene TRBV5-6; no definite D call. The germline V and J ends were trimmed by 1 base and 6 bases, with 14 bases remaining between them. The CDR3 is 16 residues long. Germline CDR1 SGHDT, CDR2 YYEEEE. The chain's CDR3 is CASSLIGTDSNSPLHF. CDR3 DNA sequence: TGTGCCAGCAGCTTGATTGGCACCGACTCTAATTCACCCCTCCACTTT.

V is TRBV9 and J is TRBJ1-6; a possible D gene is TRBD1 (5 bases). Germline V gene lookup returns CDR1 SGDLS and CDR2 YYNGEE. The CDR3 is made up of 17 amino acids. V lost 5 bases to trimming and J lost 3 bases, with 18 bases between them. In nucleotides, the CDR3 is TGTGCCAGCAGTCCTGGAGCGACAGACTACTATAATTCACCCCTCCACTTT. Translation: CASSPGATDYYNSPLHF.

The table lists this clonotype with many counts. The rearrangement links TRBV18 to TRBJ1-5; D is possibly TRBD1 (6 bases). Germline V gene lookup returns CDR1 KGHSH and CDR2 LQKENI. The CDR3 sequence is 15 residues long. V lost 2 bases, J lost 7 bases, and 15 bases lay in between. The DNA for the CDR3 is TGTGCCAGCTCACCAGCGGGTCAGGGGCGGCAGCCCCAGCATTTT. It is translated as CASSPAGQGRQPQHF. Supplemented by reference TRBV18 and TRBJ1-5, the full variable domain reads NAGVMQNPRHLVRRRGQEARLRCSPMKGHSHVYWYRQLPEEGLKFMVYLQKENIIDESGMPKERFSAEFPKEGPSILRIQQVVRGDSAAYFCASSPAGQGRQPQHFGDGTRLSIL.

The chain couples TRBV28 to TRBJ1-1; D not certain. V lost 7 bases and J lost 2, with 14 bases in between. From germline, CDR1 is MDHEN and CDR2 SYDVKM. The CDR3 runs to 14 residues. The CDR3 region is CASIEPRINTEAFF. The CDR3 nucleotides are TGTGCCAGCATCGAGCCACGGATTAACACTGAAGCTTTCTTT. Full variable domain (missing parts from reference TRBV28 and TRBJ1-1): DVKVTQSSRYLVKRTGEKVFLECVQDMDHENMFWYRQDPGLGLRLIYFSYDVKMKEKGDIPEGYSVSREKKERFSLILESASTNQTSMYLCASIEPRINTEAFFGQGTRLTVV.

In its sample, this clonotype was seen a few times. In DNA form, the CDR3 reads TGTGCCAGCACCGACTACAGGGCAAGGGGCAATGAGCAGTTCTTC. It specifies CASTDYRARGNEQFF. The rearrangement uses TRBV7-6 and TRBJ2-1; D is possibly TRBD1 (6 bases). Germline lookup yields CDR1 SGHVS and CDR2 FNYEAQ. The V gene lost 7 bases and the J gene lost 6 bases, with 19 bases spanning the gap. There are 15 residues in the CDR3.

Ten or more counts support this clonotype. The chain recombines TRBV10-3 with TRBJ2-7; 8 nucleotides line up with TRBD2. In germline, CDR1 is ENHRY, CDR2 SYGVKD. The V gene end was trimmed by 8 bases and the J gene end by 2 bases; junction bases not matched to a gene: 5. CDR3 length: 13 residues. The CDR3 spells CAIGAGGAYEQYF. The CDR3 coding sequence is TGTGCCATCGGTGCGGGGGGAGCCTACGAGCAGTACTTC.

The chain uses TRBV5-8 and TRBJ1-4; the D gene is possibly TRBD1 (5 bases). The germline V gene has CDR1 SGHTS and CDR2 YDEGEE. This CDR3 contains 12 residues. The V and J ends lost 5 bases and 8 bases respectively, with 10 bases between them. This CDR3 is CASRVGDEKLFF. CDR3 DNA: TGTGCCAGCAGAGTTGGGGACGAAAAACTGTTTTTT.

This clonotype was observed a handful of times. This chain uses TRBV9 with TRBJ2-6; D uncertain. The V gene lost 2 bases and the J gene lost 0 bases, with 6 bases spanning the gap. CDR1 is SGDLS and CDR2 is YYNGEE in the germline V gene. The CDR3 extends over 15 amino acids. The CDR3 DNA is TGTGCCAGCAGCGTTTTCGGCTCTGGGGCCAACGTCCTGACTTTC. It specifies CASSVFGSGANVLTF.

This clonotype occurred many times. This chain connects TRBV2 to TRBJ1-3; D is undetermined. Trimming left V 6 bases short and J 0 bases short, with 9 bases between. Germline V gene data show CDR1 as SNHLY and CDR2 as FYNNEI. The CDR3 has 14 amino acids. The CDR3 here is CASRRTSSGNTIYF. The CDR3 nucleotides read TGTGCCAGCAGGAGGACCAGCTCTGGAAACACCATATATTTT.

This clonotype was picked up many times. This chain links TRBV20-1 with TRBJ1-5, with TRBD1 as a possible D gene (5 bases). Trimming shortened V by 2 bases and J by 5 bases, and 22 bases separated the two germline ends. CDR3 length: 17 amino acids. Germline CDR1 and CDR2: DFQATT and SNEGSKA (reference sequence). This chain's CDR3 is CSARPQDTGRTYQPQHF. DNA of the CDR3: TGCAGTGCTAGACCTCAAGACACGGGACGGACTTATCAGCCCCAGCATTTT.

This clonotype occurred many times. CDR3 DNA sequence: TGTGCCAGCAGCCAAGATAGAGGGTCCTACAATGAGCAGTTCTTC. Translating gives CASSQDRGSYNEQFF. The chain joins TRBV3-1 to TRBJ2-1; D might be TRBD2 (5 bases). This CDR3 comprises 15 residues. The V end lost 0 bases, the J end lost 1 base, and 7 bases lay between the germline ends. Germline CDR1 and CDR2: LGHDT and YNNKEL (reference sequence).

This clonotype was found many times. CDR3 sequence: CASSLAYPASTDTQYF. Written as DNA, the CDR3 is TGTGCCAGCAGCTTAGCGTACCCAGCTTCGACAGATACGCAGTATTTT. This chain connects TRBV7-6 to TRBJ2-3; no firm D call. The CDR3 sequence is 16 residues long. Germline CDR1 and CDR2: SGHVS and FNYEAQ. Trimming left V 0 bases short and J 3 bases short, with 13 bases between. The whole variable domain, remainder taken from reference TRBV7-6 and TRBJ2-3, is GAGVSQSPRYKVTKRGQDVALRCDPISGHVSLYWYRQALGQGPEFLTYFNYEAQQDKSGLPNDRFSAERPEGSISTLTIQRTEQRDSAMYRCASSLAYPASTDTQYFGPGTRLTVL.

This clonotype appeared a few times. This chain uses TRBV24-1 with TRBJ1-2, with 12 bases lining up with TRBD1. The CDR3 has 16 residues. The germline V gene encodes CDR1 KGHDR and CDR2 SFDVKD. Trimming at V came to 4 bases and at J to 8 bases, leaving 10 bases not matched to a gene. The CDR3 is CATSDSGTGGKRGYTF. Written as DNA, the CDR3 is TGTGCCACCAGTGACTCCGGGACAGGGGGCAAGAGGGGCTACACCTTC.